The following is a T cell receptor beta chain sequence with its context. Since a far larger clone is one base different, this is likely a read error. As the CDR3 is not closed by the conserved phenylalanine or tryptophan, this likely results from a read error. This sample stems from a study of regulatory T cells in long-lasting Graves disease. To make TCR beta libraries, researchers used iRepertoire HTBI primers and Arm-PCR of CDR3 regions. TCRdb re-derived calls from the multiplex PCR reads in MiXCR, one entry per CDR3 protein. Found here are some 420,000 distinct CDR3 sequences, less than 25% of them singletons; the top ten hold around 14%. Time point of the sample: persistent/refractory GD, antithyroid drugs over 5 years with positive TRAb. Extracted RNA from PBMCs served as the source of the TCR library. The germline CDR1 and CDR2 sequences are SNHLY and FYNNEI. The CDR3 runs 14 residues.

V usage is TRBV2 and J usage is TRBJ2-5, with D hard to call. Near its end, the DNA agrees better with TRBJ2-7, so the J call may be wrong. This specimen consisted of peripheral blood mononuclear cells (PBMCs), obtained when the disease was refractory, from a patient treated with antithyroid drugs. This clonotype was obtained from a female donor with Graves disease. The CDR3 sequence is CASSSTGQPYEQYL. The CDR3 DNA reads as TGTGCCAGCAGCTCTACGGGCCAGCCCTACGAGCAGTACCTC.